This T cell receptor beta chain originates from a study of Graves' ophthalmopathy and Graves' hyperthyroidism. Overall study findings and caveats: Discriminating ophthalmopathy from stable hyperthyroidism, a 13-signature model attained a sensitivity of about 90% and a specificity of around 77%. Most expanded clonotypes in thyroid above 0.001 frequency also showed up in blood. The model's prediction of ophthalmopathy progression had 65% to 71% sensitivity and 72% to 85% specificity.

The authors amplified TCR beta CDR3 regions, and they did so from RNA transcripts for repertoire sequencing. Following a first-round RT-PCR that used HTBI primers, a second-round multiplex PCR was carried out. TCRdb redid the calling of the multiplex PCR reads with MiXCR, one entry per CDR3 protein. The profile shows around 470,000 distinct CDR3 sequences, 13% to 15% of them singletons. This clonotype was detected ten times or more. Its antigen is currently unknown. Someone took the PBMCs out of more than 8.5 ml of fresh peripheral blood. The CDR3 runs to 14 residues. V dropped 6 bases and J dropped 7 bases, with 15 bases sitting between them.

This sequence originates from a woman younger than 45 with Graves' ophthalmopathy. This chain links TRBV12-3 or TRBV12-4 with TRBJ2-2, with D possibly called TRBD1 or TRBD2 (5 bases each). Material for sequencing was blood. The CDR3 DNA is TGTGCCAGCAGCCCCGGGACGACGGGCGGGGAGCTGTTTTTT. Its protein product is CASSPGTTGGELFF.